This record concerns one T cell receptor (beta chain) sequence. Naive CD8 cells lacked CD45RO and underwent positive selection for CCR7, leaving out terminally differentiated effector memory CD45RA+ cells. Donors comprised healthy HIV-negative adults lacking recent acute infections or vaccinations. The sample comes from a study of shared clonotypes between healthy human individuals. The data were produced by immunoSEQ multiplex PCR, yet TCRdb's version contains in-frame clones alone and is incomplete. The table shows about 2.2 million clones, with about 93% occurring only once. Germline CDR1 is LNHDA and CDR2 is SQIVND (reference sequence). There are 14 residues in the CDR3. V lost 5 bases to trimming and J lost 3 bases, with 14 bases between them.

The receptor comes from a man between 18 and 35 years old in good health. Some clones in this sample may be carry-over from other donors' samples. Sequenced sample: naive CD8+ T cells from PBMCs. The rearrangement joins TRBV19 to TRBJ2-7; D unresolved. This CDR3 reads CASSVRTAVYEQYF. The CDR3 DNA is TGTGCCAGTAGTGTTCGGACGGCCGTCTACGAGCAGTACTTC.